What follows are 32 T cell receptor beta chains derived from one specimen sequenced in a study of human T cells and chemical hapten exposure. TCRdb called the RACE reads again in MiXCR, with one record for every CDR3 protein. This table has 38,000 or so distinct CDR3 sequences, 6% to 9.5% appearing once. Sample time point: pre-sensitization, week 0. Treatment here: therapeutic diphenylcyclopropenone sensitization with weekly scalp DPC. The sample in question was whole blood, obtained in connection with sensitization to the hapten diphenylcyclopropenone (DPC). All receptors come from a woman between 45 and 65 years old with alopecia areata. Some clones in this sample may be carry-over from other donors' samples.

This clonotype came up a few times. This chain uses TRBV7-3 with TRBJ2-6; D unclear. The CDR3 loop spans 15 amino acids. CDR1 and CDR2 from the germline V gene are SGHTA and FQGTGA. Trimming left V 2 bases short and J 0 bases short, with 5 bases between. The CDR3 coding sequence is TGTGCCAGCAGCTTACGGACCTCTGGGGCCAACGTCCTGACTTTC. Translating gives CASSLRTSGANVLTF.

The V gene is TRBV12-3 or TRBV12-4, the J gene TRBJ2-5; weak D call: TRBD1 (6 bases). Deletions cut 1 base from V and 3 bases from J, with 6 bases between. The CDR3 contains 13 residues. In nucleotides, the CDR3 is TGTGCCAGCAGTTTAGACAGGGAAGAGACCCAGTACTTC. It specifies CASSLDREETQYF.

The CDR3 reads CATGETGGRQETQYF. In DNA form, the CDR3 reads TGTGCCACCGGGGAGACAGGGGGGCGACAAGAGACCCAGTACTTC. V is TRBV15 and J is TRBJ2-5; 9 nucleotides align to TRBD1. Losses at the gene ends were 8 bases for V and 2 bases for J; bases not matched to a gene: 9. Germline V gene sequence: CDR1 LNHNV, CDR2 YYDKDF (reference sequence). The CDR3 covers 15 residues.

In DNA form, the CDR3 reads TGTGCCAGCAGCTTAGGGGGTTCGAACACTGAAGCTTTCTTT. Protein product: CASSLGGSNTEAFF. This chain links TRBV11-3 with TRBJ1-1, with no clear D. Per the germline V gene, CDR1 is SGHNT and CDR2 is YENEEA. V was shortened by 1 base and J by 1 base, with 7 bases between the two germline ends. The CDR3 is 14 residues long.

This clonotype is medium-sized within its sample. The CDR3 DNA follows: TGTGCCAGCAGGGCCCCCAATGAAAAACTGTTTTTT. Translating gives CASRAPNEKLFF. J is TRBJ1-4 and V is TRBV6-1, with no clear D. Trimming cost V 6 bases and J 5 bases, with 7 bases left between them. This CDR3 region has 12 residues. The germline CDR1 and CDR2 sequences are MNHNS and SASEGT.

This clonotype was seen ten or more times. The chain recombines TRBV6-5 with TRBJ2-2, with no clear D. The CDR3 is 12 residues long. With 6 bases removed from V and 2 bases from J, the gap between germline ends came to 4 bases. Per germline, CDR1 MNHEY and CDR2 SVGAGI. This CDR3 is CASSRNTGELFF. CDR3 DNA sequence: TGTGCCAGCAGCCGAAACACCGGGGAGCTGTTTTTT.

The table lists this clonotype with many counts. The chain uses TRBV27 and TRBJ2-1; possible D gene TRBD1, 5 bases. There are 16 residues in the CDR3. V was clipped by 4 bases and J by 3 bases, with 16 bases between them. Germline-derived CDR1 and CDR2 are MNHEY and SMNVEV (reference sequence). In DNA, the CDR3 is TGTGCCAGCAGTTCCCAGGGTAATATCGACTACAATGAGCAGTTCTTC. Its translation is CASSSQGNIDYNEQFF.

This clonotype was observed at least ten times. The rearrangement uses TRBV5-1 and TRBJ2-2, with 8 bases lining up with TRBD2. V lost 4 bases to trimming and J lost 7 bases; unmatched junction nucleotides: 12. The germline V gene has CDR1 SGHRS and CDR2 YFSETQ. CDR3 length: 16 amino acids. Here the CDR3 DNA reads TGCGCCAGCAGCCCGCTCGGGAGGGCCTCTGACGGGGAGCTGTTTTTT. It translates to CASSPLGRASDGELFF.

The chain couples TRBV3-1 to TRBJ2-2; D not resolved. V lost 6 bases and J lost 2, with 4 bases in between. The CDR3 runs to 12 residues. Germline-derived CDR1 and CDR2 are LGHDT and YNNKEL (reference sequence). Written as DNA, the CDR3 is TGTGCCAGCAGTTACAACACCGGGGAGCTGTTTTTT. It is translated as CASSYNTGELFF.

The V and J genes are TRBV6-2 or TRBV6-3 and TRBJ2-2; no reliable D call. The germline gives CDR1 MNHEY, CDR2 SVGEGT. V lost 8 bases to trimming and J lost 5 bases, with 15 bases between them. The CDR3 spans 14 residues. CDR3 bases: TGTGCCAGCTTCACCGGCAGCAGAACCGGGGAGCTGTTTTTT. Translation: CASFTGSRTGELFF.

This clonotype has at least ten counts. The chain has TRBV5-4 and TRBJ2-7; a weak D match, TRBD1 (6 bases). The V and J ends lost 0 bases and 4 bases respectively, with 14 bases between them. The CDR3 is 15 amino acids. CDR1 and CDR2 (germline): SGHNT, YYREEE (reference sequence). The CDR3 DNA sequence: TGTGCCAGCAGCTTGGCGGCAGGGGAAAGTTACGAGCAGTACTTC. Amino acids: CASSLAAGESYEQYF.

The genes are TRBV7-2 and TRBJ2-7, with 9 bases aligning to TRBD2. Germline-derived CDR1 and CDR2 are SGHTA and FQGNSA. The J segment lost 6 bases and the V segment lost 6 bases, leaving 9 bases of the junction unmatched. This CDR3 comprises 14 residues. This CDR3 is CASSSGLARREQYF. CDR3 nucleotides: TGTGCCAGCAGTTCAGGACTAGCGAGACGCGAGCAGTACTTC.

This clonotype has ten or more counts. The chain employs TRBV27 and TRBJ1-2; the D is unclear. Germline loops: CDR1 MNHEY, CDR2 SMNVEV (reference sequence). V lost 5 bases and J lost 8, with 18 bases in between. This CDR3 has 14 amino acids. CDR3 bases: TGTGCCAGCAGTCCACATGAAGAGGGCTGGGGCTACACCTTC. Translated: CASSPHEEGWGYTF.

This clonotype was seen repeatedly, ten times or more. This rearrangement joins TRBV11-3 to TRBJ1-2, with D perhaps TRBD1 (5 bases). This CDR3 spans 14 amino acids. Trimming took 2 bases from V and 2 from J, leaving 9 bases between them. CDR1 is SGHNT and CDR2 is YENEEA in the germline V gene. CDR3 coding DNA: TGTGCCAGCAGCTTAATGGGGGACAACTATGGCTACACCTTC. Translation gives CASSLMGDNYGYTF.

This clonotype was observed a single time. A much larger clone is a single base away; this may be a read error. J is TRBJ2-2 and V is TRBV18; 7 bases agree with TRBD1. The CDR3 runs 16 residues. Germline values: CDR1 KGHSH, CDR2 LQKENI. This CDR3 reads CASSPPGTVNTGELIF. For the CDR3, the DNA is TGTGCCAGCTCACCTCCCGGGACAGTCAACACCGGGGAGCTGATTTTT.

This clonotype was seen repeatedly, ten times or more. The gene calls are TRBV12-3 or TRBV12-4 and TRBJ1-1, with D possibly TRBD1 on 6 matching bases. This CDR3 comprises 13 residues. V was cut by 8 bases and J by 7 bases, with 17 bases left in between. The DNA of the CDR3 is TGTGCCAGCCTCCATTATAACAGGGATGAAGCTTTCTTT. This encodes CASLHYNRDEAFF.

This clonotype was found many times. This chain connects TRBV7-8 to TRBJ2-2; D is possibly TRBD1 (6 bases). There are 14 residues in the CDR3. V lost 0 bases, J lost 5 bases, and 7 bases lay in between. Per the germline V gene, CDR1 is SGHVS and CDR2 is FQNEAQ. The CDR3 nucleotides are TGTGCCAGCAGCTTAGCTCAGGGGACCGGGGAGCTGTTTTTT. Amino acids: CASSLAQGTGELFF.

This clonotype was detected many times. The chain couples TRBV12-3 or TRBV12-4 to TRBJ2-1; 12 bases are a match to TRBD2. V shed 6 bases and J 4 bases; nucleotides not matched to a gene: 4. CDR3 size: 15 residues. Written as DNA, the CDR3 is TGTGCCAGCAGAAGACTAGCGGGAGCGTACAATGAGCAGTTCTTC. This translates into CASRRLAGAYNEQFF.

This clonotype was picked up many times. This chain links TRBV18 with TRBJ2-2, with D unclear. This CDR3 has 18 residues. V lost 1 base, J lost 8 bases, and 23 bases lay in between. Germline CDR1 reads KGHSH; CDR2 reads LQKENI. For the CDR3, the DNA is TGTGCCAGCTCACCACTCCCCCCTGGAGACGCTAGAGCAGGGGAGCTGTTTTTT. Protein sequence: CASSPLPPGDARAGELFF.

The sample holds many counts of this clonotype. This chain uses TRBV6-6 with TRBJ2-5, with D possibly TRBD2 on 6 matching bases. Germline loops: CDR1 MNHNY, CDR2 SVGAGI (reference sequence). The ends were cut back, 7 bases at V and 1 base at J, with 16 bases in the middle. This CDR3 region has 15 residues. The CDR3 region is CASNAKGLPQETQYF. The CDR3 nucleotides are TGTGCCAGCAACGCGAAGGGACTTCCCCAAGAGACCCAGTACTTC.

Worth noting for this clonotype: At one end the junction does not follow the germline gene, possibly because of a read error. The chain recombines TRBV19 with TRBJ2-7; 8 nucleotides line up with TRBD2. This CDR3 spans 15 amino acids. Germline V gene sequence: CDR1 LNHDA, CDR2 SQIVND (reference sequence). Written as DNA, the CDR3 is TGTGCCAGTAGTACCCGGACTAGCAGAAGCTACGAGCGGTACTTC. It specifies CASSTRTSRSYERYF. Together with reference TRBV19 and TRBJ2-7, the CDR3 gives the full variable domain: DGGITQSPKYLFRKEGQNVTLSCEQNLNHDAMYWYRQDPGQGLRLIYYSQIVNDFQKGDIAEGYSVSREKKESFPLTVTSAQKNPTAFYLCASSTRTSRSYERYFGPGTRLTVT.

This clonotype occurred a few times. The V gene is TRBV28, the J gene TRBJ2-5, with a weak D call TRBD1 (5 bases). This CDR3 has 13 residues. Germline V gene sequence: CDR1 MDHEN, CDR2 SYDVKM. The germline V and J ends were trimmed by 5 bases and 1 base, with 8 bases remaining between them. The CDR3 bases are TGTGCCAGCAGTCGCAGGGTCCAAGAGACCCAGTACTTC. This codes for CASSRRVQETQYF. Full variable domain (missing parts from reference TRBV28 and TRBJ2-5): DVKVTQSSRYLVKRTGEKVFLECVQDMDHENMFWYRQDPGLGLRLIYFSYDVKMKEKGDIPEGYSVSREKKERFSLILESASTNQTSMYLCASSRRVQETQYFGPGTRLLVL.

As DNA, the CDR3 is TGTGCCAGCAGTCGACAGGGGGCGCGTGAGCAGTTCTTC. Amino acids: CASSRQGAREQFF. The rearrangement uses TRBV3-1 and TRBJ2-1; 10 nucleotides line up with TRBD1. The CDR3 sequence is 13 residues long. CDR1 LGHDT and CDR2 YNNKEL come from the germline V gene (reference sequence). Germline trimming cut 6 bases from V and 9 bases from J; bases unmatched to any gene: 5.

This clonotype was seen a few times. The V and J genes are TRBV20-1 and TRBJ2-7; no definite D call. CDR1 and CDR2 (germline): DFQATT, SNEGSKA (reference sequence). Trimming stripped 0 bases from V and 1 base from J, with 10 bases between. This CDR3 comprises 14 residues. CDR3 nucleotide sequence: TGCAGTGCTAGAGATTTCAGAGGTTCCTACGAGCAGTACTTC. Translated, it gives CSARDFRGSYEQYF.

This clonotype was seen ten or more times. V is TRBV2 and J is TRBJ2-6; D gene unclear. Germline V gene data show CDR1 as SNHLY and CDR2 as FYNNEI. The CDR3 loop spans 16 amino acids. V was pared by 6 bases and J by 1 base, with 13 bases between. The CDR3 spells CASRSIGLSGANVLTF. CDR3 sequence (DNA): TGTGCCAGCAGGTCCATAGGGCTGTCTGGGGCCAACGTCCTGACTTTC.

This clonotype has a handful of counts. This sequence joins TRBV18 and TRBJ2-5; D unclear. The CDR3 has 14 amino acids. V was shortened by 2 bases and J by 2 bases, with 9 bases between the two germline ends. The germline CDR1 and CDR2 sequences are KGHSH and LQKENI. The CDR3 loop is CASSPATVQETQYF. The CDR3 nucleotides read TGTGCCAGCTCACCAGCCACCGTGCAAGAGACCCAGTACTTC.

This clonotype is medium-sized within its sample. This chain joins TRBV10-1 and TRBJ1-3; D is perhaps TRBD1 (6 bases). CDR1 is WNHNN, CDR2 SYGVQD, per germline (reference sequence). This CDR3 spans 14 amino acids. Trimming left V 7 bases short and J 0 bases short, with 10 bases between. The CDR3 is CASITTGSGNTIYF. CDR3 DNA: TGCGCCAGCATTACGACAGGCTCTGGAAACACCATATATTTT.

This clonotype was observed once. With a much larger clone just one base away, this may be a read error. The chain is built from TRBV28 and TRBJ1-4; D uncertain. CDR1 is MDHEN, CDR2 SYDVKM, per germline. This CDR3 has 15 residues. CDR3 residues: CASSSPYPTNQKLFF. In DNA, the CDR3 is TGTGCCAGCAGTTCCCCGTACCCAACTAATCAAAAACTGTTTTTT. Full variable domain (rest looked up from reference TRBV28 and TRBJ1-4): DVKVTQSSRYLVKRTGEKVFLECVQDMDHENMFWYRQDPGLGLRLIYFSYDVKMKEKGDIPEGYSVSREKKERFSLILESASTNQTSMYLCASSSPYPTNQKLFFGSGTQLSVL.

This clonotype was observed at least ten times. The chain recombines TRBV28 with TRBJ2-7; D remains ambiguous. CDR3 length: 12 amino acids. Germline V lookup: CDR1 MDHEN, CDR2 SYDVKM. Trimming took off 5 bases at V and 3 bases at J, with 8 bases between the two ends. The CDR3 protein is CASSPSFYEQYF. CDR3 nucleotide sequence: TGTGCCAGCAGTCCGTCCTTCTACGAGCAGTACTTC.

This clonotype was observed at least ten times. The chain uses TRBV4-1 and TRBJ2-6; no clear D. The CDR3 is made up of 16 amino acids. V lost 1 base and J lost 0, with 7 bases in between. Germline V gene lookup returns CDR1 MGHRA and CDR2 YSYEKL. The CDR3 DNA follows: TGCGCCAGCAGCCAAGGATCAAGCTCTGGGGCCAACGTCCTGACTTTC. This codes for CASSQGSSSGANVLTF.

V is TRBV29-1 and J is TRBJ1-2; 7 bases match TRBD1. Germline V CDR1 and CDR2: SQVTM, ANQGSEA. With 6 bases clipped from V and 8 bases from J, the junction kept 15 bases outside the gene matches. CDR3 length: 14 residues. CDR3 protein: CSVAPYTGASGYTF. The CDR3 DNA reads TGCAGCGTCGCTCCCTATACAGGGGCGAGCGGCTACACCTTC.

The chain recombines TRBV7-8 with TRBJ1-5, with D possibly matching TRBD1 (5 bases). The length of the CDR3 is 20 residues. With 1 base removed from V and 2 bases from J, the gap between germline ends came to 24 bases. From germline, CDR1 is SGHVS and CDR2 FQNEAQ. CDR3: CASSLGYPQGVKGGNQPQHF. The CDR3 region has the DNA TGTGCCAGCAGCTTAGGGTACCCACAAGGGGTCAAGGGTGGCAATCAGCCCCAGCATTTT.